These 6 T cell receptor beta chains originate from one sample sequenced in a study of graft-versus-host responses after intestinal transplantation. Measured with immunoSEQ multiplex PCR; TCRdb has only the in-frame clones, and not every one. This table holds approximately 22,000 clones, more than 40% found once. Source: alloreactive CD4+ T cells from a mixed lymphocyte reaction culture, taken before intestinal transplant. Subset specified: CFSE-low proliferating T cells sorted from approximately six-day pre-transplant mixed lymphocyte reaction (GvH or HvG direction). The receptor set was obtained from a human patient who received an intestinal transplant.

J is TRBJ2-2 and V is TRBV5-4; 12 nucleotides agree with TRBD2. V gave up 3 bases and J gave up 7 bases; unmatched junction bases: 4. CDR3 length equals 15 residues. CDR1 and CDR2 (germline): SGHNT, YYREEE (reference sequence). CDR3 bases: TGTGCCAGCAGCTCGTTGGGACTAGCGGGCGGGGAGCTGTTTTTT. Translated, it gives CASSSLGLAGGELFF.

The sample holds a few counts of this clone. V usage is TRBV6-1 and J usage is TRBJ2-7; 9 bases match TRBD1. In germline, CDR1 is MNHNS, CDR2 SASEGT. The junction had 8 bases not matched to a gene; V was cut back by 5 bases and J by 6 bases. This CDR3 is 14 amino acids long. The CDR3 DNA reads TGTGCCAGCAGTTCCCGGGACAGGGTCGGCGAGCAGTACTTC. This codes for CASSSRDRVGEQYF.

In this sample, this clone turned up a few times. The chain recombines TRBV19 with TRBJ1-4; D gene uncertain. Germline V gives CDR1 LNHDA, CDR2 SQIVND (reference sequence). The ends were cut back, 6 bases at V and 5 bases at J, with 4 bases in the middle. The CDR3 contains 11 residues. The CDR3 DNA follows: TGTGCCAGTAGGACAAATGAAAAACTGTTTTTT. Its translation is CASRTNEKLFF.

The V gene is TRBV5-4, the J gene TRBJ2-3; 12 bases fit TRBD2. J lost 5 bases, V lost 4 bases, and 8 bases had no gene match. The CDR3 has 16 amino acids. From germline, CDR1 is SGHNT and CDR2 YYREEE (reference sequence). CDR3 nucleotides: TGTGCCAGCAGCCCAGGACTAGCGGGGTTGGGAGATACGCAGTATTTT. Its translation is CASSPGLAGLGDTQYF.

This clone has a handful of counts. The J gene is TRBJ2-1, the V gene TRBV6-5; D perhaps matches TRBD2 (5 bases). Germline CDR1 is MNHEY and CDR2 is SVGAGI. CDR3 size: 16 residues. V dropped 4 bases and J dropped 1 base, with 14 bases sitting between them. The CDR3 DNA sequence: TGTGCCAGCAGTTTTGTTAGGACTTCGTCCTACAATGAGCAGTTCTTC. Its protein product is CASSFVRTSSYNEQFF.

The genes are TRBV18 and TRBJ2-3; D is uncertain. V lost 3 bases and J lost 6, with 16 bases in between. Germline CDR1 KGHSH, CDR2 LQKENI. This CDR3 has 15 residues. CDR3 DNA sequence: TGTGCCAGCTCACCCACTGGGCTTCTCTTGGATACGCAGTATTTT. Protein sequence: CASSPTGLLLDTQYF. Based on the CDR3 plus reference TRBV18 and TRBJ2-3, the full variable domain is NAGVMQNPRHLVRRRGQEARLRCSPMKGHSHVYWYRQLPEEGLKFMVYLQKENIIDESGMPKERFSAEFPKEGPSILRIQQVVRGDSAAYFCASSPTGLLLDTQYFGPGTRLTVL.